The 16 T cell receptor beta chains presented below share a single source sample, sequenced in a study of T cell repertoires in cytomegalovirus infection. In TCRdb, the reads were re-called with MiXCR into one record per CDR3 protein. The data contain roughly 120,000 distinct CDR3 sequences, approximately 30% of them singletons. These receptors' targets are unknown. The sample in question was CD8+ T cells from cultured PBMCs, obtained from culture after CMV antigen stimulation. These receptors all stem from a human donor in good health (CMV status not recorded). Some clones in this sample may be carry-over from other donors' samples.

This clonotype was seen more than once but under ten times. CDR3 nucleotides: TGTGCCAGCAGCCCGCAGGGGGCTCATGGCTACACCTTC. The encoded protein is CASSPQGAHGYTF. The chain recombines TRBV7-9 with TRBJ1-2; TRBD1 matches at 8 bases. This CDR3 has 13 amino acids. V shed 5 bases, J shed 6 bases, and the junction held 5 bases outside the gene matches. The germline V gene encodes CDR1 SEHNR and CDR2 FQNEAQ (reference sequence).

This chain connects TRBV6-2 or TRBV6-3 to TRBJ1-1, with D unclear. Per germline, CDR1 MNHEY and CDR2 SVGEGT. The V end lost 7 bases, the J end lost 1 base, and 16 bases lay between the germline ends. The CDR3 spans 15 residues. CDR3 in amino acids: CASNDDTPGNTEAFF. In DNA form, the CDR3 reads TGTGCCAGCAACGACGACACCCCGGGGAACACTGAAGCTTTCTTT.

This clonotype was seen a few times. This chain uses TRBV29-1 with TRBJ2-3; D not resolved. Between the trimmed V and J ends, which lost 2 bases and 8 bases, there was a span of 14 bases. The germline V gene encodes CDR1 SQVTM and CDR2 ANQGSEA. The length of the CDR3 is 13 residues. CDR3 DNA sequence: TGCAGCGTTGAACGATCCCCAAGTCGTACGCAGTATTTT. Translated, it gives CSVERSPSRTQYF.

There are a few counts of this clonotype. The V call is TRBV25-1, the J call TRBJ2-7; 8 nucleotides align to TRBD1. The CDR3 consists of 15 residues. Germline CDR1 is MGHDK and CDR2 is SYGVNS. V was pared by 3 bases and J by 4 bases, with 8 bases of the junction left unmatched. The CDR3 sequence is CASSEAGTGSYEQYF. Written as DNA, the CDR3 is TGTGCCAGCAGTGAGGCGGGGACAGGTTCTTACGAGCAGTACTTC.

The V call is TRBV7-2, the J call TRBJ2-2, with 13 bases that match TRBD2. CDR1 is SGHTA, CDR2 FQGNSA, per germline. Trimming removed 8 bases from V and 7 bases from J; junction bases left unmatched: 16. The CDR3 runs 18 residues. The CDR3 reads CASPRPKLAGGVVGELFF. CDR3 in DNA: TGTGCCAGCCCCCGCCCGAAACTAGCGGGGGGGGTAGTCGGGGAGCTGTTTTTT.

The CDR3 bases are TGTGCCACCAGCAGAGATCGTTCGGGGGTCGACGATTCACCCCTCCACTTT. This translates into CATSRDRSGVDDSPLHF. The V call is TRBV15, the J call TRBJ1-6; tentatively, D is TRBD1 (5 bases). From germline, CDR1 is LNHNV and CDR2 YYDKDF (reference sequence). V was shortened by 0 bases and J by 8 bases, with 17 bases between the two germline ends. The CDR3 is made up of 17 amino acids.

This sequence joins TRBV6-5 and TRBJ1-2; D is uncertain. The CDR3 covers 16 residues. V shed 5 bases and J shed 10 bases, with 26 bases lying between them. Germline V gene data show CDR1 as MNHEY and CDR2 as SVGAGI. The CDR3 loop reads CASSPTIESRLETYTF. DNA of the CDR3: TGTGCCAGCAGTCCGACCATCGAAAGCAGGTTGGAAACCTACACCTTC.

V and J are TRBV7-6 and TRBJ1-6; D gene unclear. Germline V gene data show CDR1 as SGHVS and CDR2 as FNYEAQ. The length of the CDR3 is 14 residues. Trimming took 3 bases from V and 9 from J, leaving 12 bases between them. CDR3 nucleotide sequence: TGTGCCAGCAGCTTGAGAGGGTTGACTTCACCCCTCCACTTT. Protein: CASSLRGLTSPLHF.

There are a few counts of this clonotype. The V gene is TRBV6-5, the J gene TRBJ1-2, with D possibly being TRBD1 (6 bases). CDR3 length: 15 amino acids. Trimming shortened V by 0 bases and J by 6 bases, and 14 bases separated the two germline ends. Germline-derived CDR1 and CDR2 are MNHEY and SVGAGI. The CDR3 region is CASSYSVAGVDGYTF. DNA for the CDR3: TGTGCCAGCAGTTACTCGGTCGCAGGGGTGGATGGCTACACCTTC.

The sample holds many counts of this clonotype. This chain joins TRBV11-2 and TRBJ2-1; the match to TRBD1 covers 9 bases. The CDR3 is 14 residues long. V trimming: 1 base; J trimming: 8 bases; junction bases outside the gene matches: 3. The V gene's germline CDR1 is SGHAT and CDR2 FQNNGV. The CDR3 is CASSLGGQGYEQFF. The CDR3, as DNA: TGTGCCAGCAGCTTAGGGGGACAGGGCTATGAGCAGTTCTTC.

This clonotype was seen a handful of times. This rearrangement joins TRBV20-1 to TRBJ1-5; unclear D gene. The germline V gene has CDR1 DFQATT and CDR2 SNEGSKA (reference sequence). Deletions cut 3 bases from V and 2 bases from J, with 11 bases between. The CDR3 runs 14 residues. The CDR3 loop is CSARGILGNQPQHF. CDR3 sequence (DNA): TGCAGTGCTAGGGGGATACTAGGCAATCAGCCCCAGCATTTT.

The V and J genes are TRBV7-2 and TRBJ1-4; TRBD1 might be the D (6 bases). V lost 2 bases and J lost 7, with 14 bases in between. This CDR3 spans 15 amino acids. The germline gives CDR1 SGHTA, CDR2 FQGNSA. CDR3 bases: TGTGCCAGCAGCTTATCAGCACAGGGCGGTGAAAAACTGTTTTTT. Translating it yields CASSLSAQGGEKLFF.

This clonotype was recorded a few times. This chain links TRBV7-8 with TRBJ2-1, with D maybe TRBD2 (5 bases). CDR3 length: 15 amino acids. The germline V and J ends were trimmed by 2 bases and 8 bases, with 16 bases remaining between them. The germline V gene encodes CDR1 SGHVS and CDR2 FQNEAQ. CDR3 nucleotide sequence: TGTGCCAGCAGCTTACTTGGGCTGGGAGAATATGAGCAGTTCTTC. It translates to CASSLLGLGEYEQFF. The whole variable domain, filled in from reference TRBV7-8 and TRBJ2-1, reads GAGVSQSPRYKVAKRGQDVALRCDPISGHVSLFWYQQALGQGPEFLTYFQNEAQLDKSGLPSDRFFAERPEGSVSTLKIQRTQQEDSAVYLCASSLLGLGEYEQFFGPGTRLTVL.

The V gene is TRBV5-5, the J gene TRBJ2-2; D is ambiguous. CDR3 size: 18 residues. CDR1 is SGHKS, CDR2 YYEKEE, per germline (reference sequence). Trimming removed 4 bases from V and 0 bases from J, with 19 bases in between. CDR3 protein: CASSLTGSKNANTGELFF. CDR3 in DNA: TGTGCCAGCAGCCTGACCGGGTCCAAAAACGCGAACACCGGGGAGCTGTTTTTT. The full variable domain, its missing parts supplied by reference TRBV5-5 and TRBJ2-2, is DAGVTQSPTHLIKTRGQQVTLRCSPISGHKSVSWYQQVLGQGPQFIFQYYEKEERGRGNFPDRFSARQFPNYSSELNVNALLLGDSALYLCASSLTGSKNANTGELFFGEGSRLTVL.

The CDR3 loop is CASSYAGGTNYGYTF. DNA for the CDR3: TGTGCCAGCAGTTACGCAGGGGGAACTAACTATGGCTACACCTTC. The V call is TRBV6-5, the J call TRBJ1-2; 7 bases fit TRBD1. CDR1 is MNHEY, CDR2 SVGAGI, per germline. V lost 2 bases, J lost 0 bases, and 3 bases stayed unmatched. The CDR3 covers 15 residues.

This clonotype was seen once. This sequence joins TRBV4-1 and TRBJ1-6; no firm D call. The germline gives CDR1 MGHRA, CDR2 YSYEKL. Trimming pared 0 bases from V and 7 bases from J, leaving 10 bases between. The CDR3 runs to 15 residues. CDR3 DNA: TGCGCCAGCAGCCAAGAATCGGGTTCAAATTCACCCCTCCACTTT. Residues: CASSQESGSNSPLHF.